The 18 T cell receptor beta chains listed next were all sequenced from one sample in a study of blood T cells in healthy people across ages. Primed by a sample-barcoded 5' primer and a J-beta primer mix, a second PCR proceeded for about 6 to 11 cycles. TCRdb re-derived calls from the 5' RACE reads in MiXCR, one entry per CDR3 protein. The data hold roughly 1.4 million distinct CDR3 sequences, with almost 60% observed a single time. The sample taken for sequencing was blood. Source of these receptors: a man between 18 and 29 years old in good health.

The V and J genes are TRBV3-1 and TRBJ2-7, with a possible D match to TRBD1 (6 bases). The CDR3 is 16 residues long. Trimming left V 0 bases short and J 6 bases short, with 18 bases between. Germline values: CDR1 LGHDT, CDR2 YNNKEL (reference sequence). CDR3 sequence reads: CASSQDRTGPLAEQYF. CDR3 coding DNA: TGTGCCAGCAGCCAAGATCGTACAGGGCCGCTGGCCGAGCAGTACTTC.

The V and J genes are TRBV6-5 and TRBJ2-5, with 8 bases matching TRBD1. CDR3 length: 17 residues. V was pared by 2 bases and J by 5 bases, with 13 bases of the junction left unmatched. Germline V gives CDR1 MNHEY, CDR2 SVGAGI. CDR3 bases: TGTGCCAGCAGTTACGGCGCAGGGGGCGCCGCCCTGGAGACCCAGTACTTC. Translating it yields CASSYGAGGAALETQYF.

This clonotype occurred once. The rearrangement joins TRBV7-9 to TRBJ1-1; D remains unclear. Per the germline V gene, CDR1 is SEHNR and CDR2 is FQNEAQ (reference sequence). This CDR3 spans 11 amino acids. Trimming took off 10 bases at V and 4 bases at J, with 10 bases between the two ends. CDR3 sequence reads: CATSWGTEAFF. In nucleotides, the CDR3 is TGTGCCACGTCGTGGGGCACTGAAGCTTTCTTT.

This rearrangement joins TRBV20-1 to TRBJ2-1; D gene uncertain. Germline assignment: CDR1 DFQATT and CDR2 SNEGSKA (reference sequence). This CDR3 comprises 10 residues. Trimming stripped 5 bases from V and 10 bases from J, with 9 bases between. As DNA, the CDR3 is TGCAGTGCTGTTGCCTTAGAGCAGTTCTTC. This sequence encodes CSAVALEQFF.

This chain connects TRBV15 to TRBJ2-4; no reliable D call. Germline loops: CDR1 LNHNV, CDR2 YYDKDF (reference sequence). The CDR3 has 15 residues. Between the trimmed V and J ends, which lost 5 bases and 7 bases, there was a span of 18 bases. The CDR3 protein is CATSLGPAKENIQYF. CDR3 DNA sequence: TGTGCCACCAGCCTGGGCCCGGCAAAGGAGAACATTCAGTACTTC.

V and J are TRBV6-6 and TRBJ2-7; 8 bases are a match to TRBD1. TRBJ2-4 matches the DNA end more closely, so the J call is doubtful. The CDR3 is 13 residues long. Germline V gives CDR1 MNHNY, CDR2 SVGAGI (reference sequence). CDR3 sequence reads: CASSAGTGTIQYF. In nucleotides, the CDR3 is TGTGCCAGCAGTGCTGGGACAGGAACCATTCAGTACTTC.

This clonotype was detected once. This chain uses TRBV5-6 with TRBJ1-4; 7 bases align to TRBD1. After removal of 4 bases from V and 8 bases from J, the junction contained 8 bases not matched to a gene. The V gene's germline CDR1 is SGHDT and CDR2 YYEEEE. The CDR3 covers 14 residues. The CDR3 bases are TGTGCCAGCAGCAGGGGACAGTTAGGGGAAAAACTGTTTTTT. This encodes CASSRGQLGEKLFF. Complete variable domain (other parts from reference TRBV5-6 and TRBJ1-4): DAGVTQSPTHLIKTRGQQVTLRCSPKSGHDTVSWYQQALGQGPQFIFQYYEEEERQRGNFPDRFSGHQFPNYSSELNVNALLLGDSALYLCASSRGQLGEKLFFGSGTQLSVL.

In this sample, this clonotype turned up once. This chain links TRBV3-1 with TRBJ1-2; D remains ambiguous. The germline gives CDR1 LGHDT, CDR2 YNNKEL (reference sequence). The CDR3 loop spans 16 amino acids. The V and J ends lost 0 bases and 4 bases respectively, with 15 bases between them. The CDR3 coding sequence is TGTGCCAGCAGCCAAGATCTCGGAGGAAGGGTCTATGGCTACACCTTC. Translated, it gives CASSQDLGGRVYGYTF.

The chain is built from TRBV9 and TRBJ1-1; weak D call: TRBD1 (5 bases). Germline CDR1 is SGDLS and CDR2 is YYNGEE. V shed 3 bases and J shed 8 bases, with 20 bases lying between them. CDR3 length: 15 amino acids. CDR3 region: CASSEQWTYQGEAFF. As DNA, the CDR3 is TGTGCCAGCAGCGAACAGTGGACGTACCAGGGAGAAGCTTTCTTT. Complete variable domain (other parts from reference TRBV9 and TRBJ1-1): DSGVTQTPKHLITATGQRVTLRCSPRSGDLSVYWYQQSLDQGLQFLIQYYNGEERAKGNILERFSAQQFPDLHSELNLSSLELGDSALYFCASSEQWTYQGEAFFGQGTRLTVV.

This sequence joins TRBV29-1 and TRBJ2-3; D is unresolved. The CDR3 consists of 11 residues. Between the trimmed V and J ends, which lost 4 bases and 5 bases, there was a span of 7 bases. The germline V gene encodes CDR1 SQVTM and CDR2 ANQGSEA. CDR3 in DNA: TGCAGCGTTGGAAACGTAGATACGCAGTATTTT. Its translation: CSVGNVDTQYF.

The rearrangement uses TRBV6-5 and TRBJ2-7, with TRBD1 matching over 11 bases. Looked up from germline, CDR1 is MNHEY and CDR2 is SVGAGI. The CDR3 is 14 residues long. The J segment lost 6 bases and the V segment lost 6 bases, leaving 7 bases of the junction unmatched. The CDR3 DNA follows: TGTGCCAGCAGACCCGGGACAGGGGGTCTCGAGCAGTACTTC. Amino acid sequence: CASRPGTGGLEQYF.

The chain uses TRBV7-9 and TRBJ2-7, with D possibly being TRBD2 (5 bases). The CDR3 consists of 15 residues. The ends were cut back, 5 bases at V and 4 bases at J, with 18 bases in the middle. Germline assignment: CDR1 SEHNR and CDR2 FQNEAQ (reference sequence). The CDR3 nucleotides read TGTGCCAGCAGCACAGCGGTTCTGCCTCCTTACGAGCAGTACTTC. Its translation is CASSTAVLPPYEQYF.

This clonotype was detected a few times. The chain combines TRBV4-1 with TRBJ1-2; D gene unclear. Trimming pared 6 bases from V and 3 bases from J, leaving 14 bases between. The V gene's germline CDR1 is MGHRA and CDR2 YSYEKL. This CDR3 contains 14 residues. The CDR3 here is CASRHITVDYGYTF. For the CDR3, the DNA is TGCGCCAGCAGACATATCACAGTGGACTATGGCTACACCTTC.

In this sample, this clonotype turned up a few times. The rearrangement uses TRBV2 and TRBJ2-7; 15 nucleotides line up with TRBD2. This CDR3 is 15 amino acids long. Germline CDR1 and CDR2: SNHLY and FYNNEI. V lost 8 bases to trimming and J lost 2 bases; unmatched junction nucleotides: 4. CDR3 coding DNA: TGTGCCAGCCAAGGGACTAGCGGGGGGACCTACGAGCAGTACTTC. Protein sequence: CASQGTSGGTYEQYF.

In this sample, this clonotype turned up once. The chain has TRBV27 and TRBJ2-7; a possible D gene is TRBD2 (5 bases). TRBJ2-4 explains the end of the DNA better; the J call may be wrong. The CDR3 loop spans 13 amino acids. Germline-derived CDR1 and CDR2 are MNHEY and SMNVEV (reference sequence). This CDR3 is CASSLVGVGIQYF. The CDR3 DNA sequence: TGTGCCAGCAGTTTAGTCGGGGTAGGCATTCAGTACTTC.

This chain links TRBV6-1 with TRBJ2-2, with D uncertain. Trimming took 7 bases from V and 1 from J, leaving 10 bases between them. The CDR3 is 14 amino acids. The V gene's germline CDR1 is MNHNS and CDR2 SASEGT. CDR3 sequence (DNA): TGTGCCAGCAATAACGGTTTGAACACCGGGGAGCTGTTTTTT. Translation gives CASNNGLNTGELFF.

The chain has TRBV6-6 and TRBJ2-4; D not certain. The DNA end is more similar to TRBJ2-7, so the J call may be wrong. Germline lookup yields CDR1 MNHNY and CDR2 SVGAGI (reference sequence). The CDR3 loop spans 13 amino acids. The CDR3 protein is CASSYTVAYEQYF. The CDR3 DNA follows: TGTGCCAGCAGTTACACAGTAGCTTACGAGCAGTACTTC.

The rearrangement uses TRBV6-2 or TRBV6-3 and TRBJ2-3; D is unclear. The CDR3 has 15 amino acids. Germline values: CDR1 MNHEY, CDR2 SVGEGT. Trimming stripped 6 bases from V and 5 bases from J, with 18 bases between. In nucleotides, the CDR3 is TGTGCCAGCAGCACCCTAGACTCGCCCAAAGATACGCAGTATTTT. It is translated as CASSTLDSPKDTQYF.